This is a list of T cell receptor beta chains from one sample in a study of blood T cell repertoires in COVID-19. The assay was immunoSEQ multiplex PCR, and TCRdb's table has in-frame clones only and misses some. Among about 73,000 clones listed, 75% to 90% were seen once. Sequencing was done on a sample of peripheral blood. These receptors all stem from an elderly man with acute or convalescent COVID-19. The CDR3 runs from the conserved cysteine through the conserved F or W. Each record gives: clone size, D gene, J gene, V gene, CDR3 DNA, CDR3 protein. A D gene is named only where the DNA matches it firmly. Not all rows give a size; the values are once, few, many and, for expanded clones, a class.

- TRBD1 TRBJ1-1 TRBV30 TGTGCCGGGACAGGGGGCGAAACTGAAGCTTTCTTT CAGTGGETEAFF
- - TRBJ1-4 TRBV29-1 TGCAGCGCAGGGGAGGAAGGAAAACTGTTTTTT CSAGEEGKLFF
once - TRBJ1-1 TRBV19 TGTGCCAGTACCCAGGGAGGCATGAACACTGAAGCTTTCTTT CASTQGGMNTEAFF
- - TRBJ2-1 TRBV10-3 TGTGCCATCAGGAAACTTAGCGGAAACTACAATGAGCAGTTCTTC CAIRKLSGNYNEQFF
few TRBD1 TRBJ1-6 TRBV2 TGTGCCAGCAGGGCGGGACAGATTAATTCACCCCTCCACTTT CASRAGQINSPLHF
few - TRBJ2-7 TRBV5-1 TGCGCCAGCAGCTTGCAGGGTAATTCCTACGAGCAGTACTTC CASSLQGNSYEQYF
- - TRBJ2-7 TRBV10-2 TGCGCCACCACCTACGAGCAGTACTTC CATTYEQYF
- - TRBJ1-5 TRBV2 TGTGCCAGCAGTGGCGGGGAGAATCAGCCCCAGCATTTT CASSGGENQPQHF
- - TRBJ1-1 TRBV19 TGTGCCAGTAGTATGGGGCAGAACACTGAAGCTTTCTTT CASSMGQNTEAFF
- - TRBJ1-6 TRBV5-1 TGCGCCAGCAGCTTTAAAGGGGAGGATTTTTCACCCCTCCACTTT CASSFKGEDFSPLHF
- - TRBJ1-5 TRBV2 TGTGCCAGCAAAGGCGGTCCAAGCAATCAGCCCCAGCATTTT CASKGGPSNQPQHF
- TRBD1 TRBJ1-1 TRBV25-1 TGTGCCAGCAGTGAATGGGACAGGGGTCCTCGTGGAACTGAAGCTTTCTTT CASSEWDRGPRGTEAFF
- TRBD1 TRBJ1-6 TRBV30 TGTGCCTGGAGGGACAGGGCTTTCTATAATTCACCCCTCCACTTT CAWRDRAFYNSPLHF
- - TRBJ2-5 TRBV5-8 TGTGCCAGCAGCTTGGGACAGGTGGAACAAGAGACCCAGTACTTC CASSLGQVEQETQYF
- TRBD1 TRBJ1-2 TRBV5-1 TGCGCCAGCAGCTTGGGGACAGGGGAGCACTACACCTTC CASSLGTGEHYTF